The source of this T cell receptor beta chain is a study of shared clonotypes between healthy human individuals. This clone was found a few times. Its cognate antigen is unknown. Sequencing was performed with immunoSEQ multiplex PCR; in TCRdb, only in-frame clones are kept and a portion is missing. Of a few million clones detected, more than 90% appear once; the ten largest clones hold about 0.13%. This CDR3 has 14 amino acids. The junction had 5 bases not matched to a gene; V was cut back by 5 bases and J by 6 bases. Germline V CDR1 and CDR2: WNHNN, SYGVQD (reference sequence). Overall study results and limits: The study found lower generation probabilities in non-shared clonotypes than in those shared by all four donors.

The V call is TRBV10-1, the J call TRBJ2-7; 12 positions agree with TRBD1. The sequenced sample was naive CD4+ T cells sorted from blood. Subset here: CD45RA+ positively selected. The receptor was derived from a man younger than 30 in good health. CDR3 DNA: TGCGCCAGCAGTACGGGACAGGGGGCTATCGAGCAGTACTTC. Translating it yields CASSTGQGAIEQYF.